This TCR beta chain originates from a study of breast tumors, draining lymph nodes, adjacent tissues. One entry per CDR3 protein, called by TCRdb with MiXCR from the multiplex PCR reads. The sample contains about 230,000 distinct CDR3 sequences, roughly 32% of which appear only once. Of note for this clonotype: The DNA is left out, because the CDR3 cannot be placed on it with certainty; the CDR3 is given as TCRdb lists it.

The germline gives CDR1 LNHDA, CDR2 SQIVND (reference sequence). The CDR3 is 16 amino acids long, termini counted. Breast cancer patients provided tissue from their axillary draining lymph nodes. The TCR originated in a female donor with breast cancer. Some clones in this sample may be carry-over from other donors' samples. The chain has TRBV19 and TRBJ2-7; TRBD2, the D gene given by the table, was not confirmed from the DNA. The specimen was axillary lymph node tissue. CDR3: CASSTSGGRASYERYF.